Below, 26 T cell receptor beta chains from the same sample are listed, as sequenced in a study of tumor-infiltrating lymphocytes in oesophageal squamous cell carcinoma. TCRdb redid the calling of the PCR reads with MiXCR, one entry per CDR3 protein. The sample includes 13,000 or so distinct CDR3 sequences, around 53% of them seen just once. Sequences were obtained from blood. These receptors were obtained from a female donor with esophageal squamous cell carcinoma.

This clonotype was seen more than once but under ten times. This rearrangement joins TRBV18 to TRBJ2-3; 12 positions match TRBD1. Germline V gene lookup returns CDR1 KGHSH and CDR2 LQKENI. V lost 5 bases and J lost 3; bases outside the gene matches: 9. This CDR3 is 17 amino acids long. The CDR3 coding sequence is TGTGCCAGCTCATCCGGGACAGGGGGCTCTGGGACAGATACGCAGTATTTT. Its translation is CASSSGTGGSGTDTQYF.

This chain joins TRBV7-2 and TRBJ2-1; D may match TRBD1 or TRBD2 (5 bases each). The J call may be faulty, since TRBJ2-7 better matches the DNA end. The CDR3 has 17 amino acids. Per the germline V gene, CDR1 is SGHTA and CDR2 is FQGNSA. As DNA, the CDR3 is TGTGCCAGCAGCTTAGGTGGGACCCACCTACCCAGCTACGAGCAGTACTTC. This translates into CASSLGGTHLPSYEQYF.

This clonotype ranks as medium-sized. J is TRBJ2-2 and V is TRBV6-1, with 9 bases that match TRBD1. V dropped 8 bases and J dropped 4; count of bases not matched to a gene: 8. Germline loops: CDR1 MNHNS, CDR2 SASEGT. The CDR3 is made up of 15 amino acids. The CDR3 loop is CASFPQGAGTGELFF. DNA of the CDR3: TGTGCCAGCTTTCCACAGGGGGCGGGCACCGGGGAGCTGTTTTTT.

This chain uses TRBV6-1 with TRBJ2-5, with D tentatively TRBD1 or TRBD2 (5 bases each). Germline-derived CDR1 and CDR2 are MNHNS and SASEGT. V shed 2 bases and J shed 5 bases, with 6 bases lying between them. The length of the CDR3 is 12 residues. The CDR3 loop reads CASSEWGETQYF. The CDR3 coding sequence is TGTGCCAGCAGTGAATGGGGGGAGACCCAGTACTTC.

The chain links TRBV7-2 to TRBJ1-2; perhaps TRBD1 as D (5 bases). V was cut by 5 bases and J by 2 bases, with 12 bases left in between. The CDR3 length is 14 residues. The germline V gene has CDR1 SGHTA and CDR2 FQGNSA. CDR3 residues: CASSQSGPNYGYTF. The CDR3 DNA follows: TGTGCCAGCAGCCAATCGGGGCCGAACTATGGCTACACCTTC.

The V call is TRBV6-1, the J call TRBJ2-1; D is perhaps TRBD2 (5 bases). The V gene's germline CDR1 is MNHNS and CDR2 SASEGT. Deletions cut 5 bases from V and 0 bases from J, with 17 bases between. The CDR3 has 17 residues. The CDR3 coding sequence is TGTGCCAGCAGTTACGAGATCGGGGATCGCTCCTACAATGAGCAGTTCTTC. Residues: CASSYEIGDRSYNEQFF.

The chain is built from TRBV6-6 and TRBJ2-3; weak D call: TRBD2 (5 bases). The DNA end is more similar to TRBJ2-1, so the J call may be wrong. The CDR3 is 17 residues long. Germline V CDR1 and CDR2: MNHNY, SVGAGI (reference sequence). DNA of the CDR3: TGTGCCAGCAGCAAGGCCGGTGGAGCGGCCAACTACAATGAGCAGTTCTTC. This codes for CASSKAGGAANYNEQFF.

The chain joins TRBV6-1 to TRBJ1-5, with D tentatively TRBD1 (6 bases). Trimming stripped 8 bases from V and 4 bases from J, with 18 bases between. CDR3 length: 15 amino acids. Germline CDR1 reads MNHNS; CDR2 reads SASEGT. The CDR3: CASRGAGAGNQPQHF. CDR3 in DNA: TGTGCCAGCCGGGGAGCGGGGGCCGGGAATCAGCCCCAGCATTTT.

The CDR3 DNA is TGTGCCAGCAGCTTAGGTGGGACAGTACAAGAGACCCAGTACTTC. It yields the protein CASSLGGTVQETQYF. The chain employs TRBV11-1 and TRBJ2-1, with 7 bases that match TRBD1. Gene TRBJ2-5 matches the end of the DNA better, so the J call may be wrong. The length of the CDR3 is 15 residues. Germline CDR1 is SGHAT and CDR2 is FQDESV (reference sequence).

This clonotype showed up just a few times. V and J are TRBV7-2 and TRBJ2-5; 8 bases match TRBD2. With the DNA end fitting TRBJ2-7 better, the J assignment may be wrong. Germline lookup yields CDR1 SGHTA and CDR2 FQGNSA. The CDR3 has 14 amino acids. CDR3 sequence: CASSFGAGAYEQYF. The CDR3 DNA sequence: TGTGCCAGCAGCTTCGGAGCGGGAGCTTACGAGCAGTACTTC.

There are many counts of this clonotype. The V gene is TRBV28, the J gene TRBJ2-5, with 9 nucleotides matching TRBD1. The CDR3 has 19 residues. The junction had 24 bases not matched to a gene; V was cut back by 2 bases and J by 11 bases. CDR1 is MDHEN and CDR2 is SYDVKM in the germline V gene. The CDR3 sequence is CASSLGRGMGQGLWNEQYF. The CDR3 nucleotides are TGTGCCAGCAGTTTAGGTCGGGGTATGGGACAGGGCCTCTGGAATGAGCAGTACTTC.

J is TRBJ2-3 and V is TRBV11-3, with D uncertain. The J call may be faulty, since TRBJ2-7 better matches the DNA end. The CDR3 spans 14 residues. From germline, CDR1 is SGHNT and CDR2 YENEEA. This CDR3 is CASSLEGYGNEQYF. DNA for the CDR3: TGTGCCAGCAGCTTAGAGGGATATGGAAACGAGCAGTACTTC.

This clonotype is categorized as medium-sized. This chain joins TRBV6-1 and TRBJ2-7; D unclear. The CDR3 totals 12 residues. Germline CDR1 is MNHNS and CDR2 is SASEGT. V shed 5 bases and J shed 6 bases, with 11 bases lying between them. In DNA, the CDR3 is TGTGCCAGCAGTTTTTCAGGCCGCGAGCAGTACTTC. Encoded protein: CASSFSGREQYF.

In this sample, this clonotype turned up many times. The V and J genes are TRBV5-4 and TRBJ1-2; D is possibly TRBD1 (5 bases). This CDR3 is built from 15 residues. From germline, CDR1 is SGHNT and CDR2 YYREEE (reference sequence). V gave up 0 bases and J gave up 2 bases, with 11 bases separating them. As DNA, the CDR3 is TGTGCCAGCAGCTTGGGGGAAGCAGGGAACTATGGCTACACCTTC. Its protein is CASSLGEAGNYGYTF.

The V and J genes are TRBV12-3 or TRBV12-4 and TRBJ2-6; TRBD1 agrees at 7 bases. Trimming removed 1 base from V and 1 base from J; junction bases left unmatched: 7. The CDR3 is made up of 18 amino acids. The CDR3 region is CASSLGGGPRSGANVLTF. DNA of the CDR3: TGTGCCAGCAGTTTAGGAGGGGGCCCTAGGTCTGGGGCCAACGTCCTGACTTTC.

The CDR3 sequence is CASSLAKGGTEAFF. The CDR3 nucleotides read TGCGCCAGCAGCTTGGCCAAGGGGGGCACTGAAGCTTTCTTT. The chain carries TRBV5-1 and TRBJ1-1, with TRBD1 as a possible D gene (6 bases). Germline V lookup: CDR1 SGHRS, CDR2 YFSETQ. Trimming stripped 0 bases from V and 4 bases from J, with 10 bases between. This CDR3 region has 14 residues. Full variable domain (outside the CDR3, taken from reference TRBV5-1 and TRBJ1-1): KAGVTQTPRYLIKTRGQQVTLSCSPISGHRSVSWYQQTPGQGLQFLFEYFSETQRNKGNFPGRFSGRQFSNSRSEMNVSTLELGDSALYLCASSLAKGGTEAFFGQGTRLTVV.

The chain combines TRBV6-6 with TRBJ2-2; D is ambiguous. The CDR3 is 11 amino acids. Trimming shortened V by 6 bases and J by 7 bases, and 6 bases separated the two germline ends. Germline V gene sequence: CDR1 MNHNY, CDR2 SVGAGI (reference sequence). The CDR3 coding sequence is TGTGCCAGCAGATATAGCGGGGAGCTGTTTTTT. It translates to CASRYSGELFF.

This rearrangement joins TRBV12-3 or TRBV12-4 to TRBJ1-2; D is ambiguous. V dropped 5 bases and J dropped 8 bases, with 12 bases sitting between them. The CDR3 is 12 residues long. CDR3 region: CASSLLAGGYTF. The CDR3 DNA sequence: TGTGCCAGCAGTCTGCTCGCTGGAGGCTACACCTTC.

The V call is TRBV6-6, the J call TRBJ2-1; TRBD1 aligns across 9 bases. TRBJ2-7 matches the DNA end more closely, so the J call is doubtful. The length of the CDR3 is 14 residues. Germline CDR1 is MNHNY and CDR2 is SVGAGI (reference sequence). CDR3 protein: CASTRTGDTYEQYF. In DNA, the CDR3 is TGTGCCAGCACCCGGACAGGGGACACCTACGAGCAGTACTTC.

This clonotype was observed a handful of times. V gene TRBV7-4 combines with J gene TRBJ2-5, with D possibly being TRBD1 (6 bases). Germline loops: CDR1 SGHVT, CDR2 SQSDAQ. V dropped 1 base and J dropped 0 bases, with 18 bases sitting between them. CDR3 size: 18 residues. The CDR3 is CASSLGVATGPNQETQYF. The CDR3, as DNA: TGTGCCAGCAGCTTAGGGGTGGCGACAGGACCCAACCAAGAGACCCAGTACTTC.

This chain joins TRBV28 and TRBJ2-5, with D unresolved. The last part of the DNA fits TRBJ2-7 better; the J call may be wrong. CDR1 MDHEN and CDR2 SYDVKM come from the germline V gene. This CDR3 spans 14 amino acids. The DNA for the CDR3 is TGTGCCAGCACCCTTGGGTACCTGACCTACGAGCAGTACTTC. This sequence encodes CASTLGYLTYEQYF.

In DNA, the CDR3 is TGCGCCAGCAGTGATATCGGGGGGGACGACGAGCAGTACTTC. It specifies CASSDIGGDDEQYF. The rearrangement uses TRBV10-2 and TRBJ2-7; 8 bases agree with TRBD2. The CDR3 has 14 amino acids. The germline V gene has CDR1 WSHSY and CDR2 SAAADI. The trim removed 3 bases at V and 5 bases at J, leaving 6 bases unmatched.

This clonotype ranks as large. The CDR3 spells CASSLTGWTGANTGELFF. The CDR3 DNA reads as TGTGCCAGCAGCTTAACGGGCTGGACAGGGGCTAACACCGGGGAGCTGTTTTTT. V and J are TRBV7-3 and TRBJ2-2; 9 bases are shared with TRBD1. The germline V gene encodes CDR1 SGHTA and CDR2 FQGTGA. There are 18 residues in the CDR3. V shed 0 bases, J shed 2 bases, and the junction held 7 bases outside the gene matches.

Of note for this clonotype: The junction does not match germline at one end; this may be a read error. V usage is TRBV6-7 and J usage is TRBJ2-3, with 8 bases that match TRBD1. TRBV6-7 is marked as an open reading frame, function uncertain. This CDR3 is built from 14 residues. The CDR3 DNA sequence: TGTGCCAGCACCAGGACAGGGAATACCGGGGAGCTGTACTTC. Residues: CASTRTGNTGELYF.

This clonotype was recorded at least ten times. The V gene is TRBV28, the J gene TRBJ1-5; D perhaps matches TRBD1 (5 bases). CDR1 and CDR2 from the germline V gene are MDHEN and SYDVKM. This CDR3 has 16 residues. The V end was cut by 5 bases, the J end by 6 bases, with 20 bases between. The CDR3 loop is CASSPFRDGGGQPQHF. The CDR3, as DNA: TGTGCCAGCAGTCCTTTCCGGGACGGGGGGGGTCAGCCCCAGCATTTT.

The chain recombines TRBV12-3 or TRBV12-4 with TRBJ2-3; 8 nucleotides match TRBD1. The J call is doubtful: the DNA matches TRBJ1-5 better. This CDR3 contains 15 residues. This CDR3 reads CASSLSQGEADAQHF. The CDR3 region has the DNA TGTGCCAGCAGTTTGTCACAGGGGGAAGCAGATGCGCAGCATTTT.